The 21 T cell receptor beta chains given below trace back to one sample, sequenced in a study of blood T cell repertoires in COVID-19. The data were produced by immunoSEQ multiplex PCR, yet TCRdb's version contains in-frame clones alone and is incomplete. The repertoire holds some 89,000 clones, with roughly 89% as singletons. Sequenced material: peripheral blood. Receptors were obtained from a human donor in a cohort sampled during active COVID-19.

The rearrangement joins TRBV9 to TRBJ1-2; the D gene is possibly TRBD1 (5 bases). The CDR3 totals 17 residues. Germline V gene data show CDR1 as SGDLS and CDR2 as YYNGEE. V was trimmed by 0 bases and J by 1 base, leaving 16 bases between them. Here the CDR3 reads CASSVVTVTGINYGYTF. The CDR3 DNA is TGTGCCAGCAGCGTAGTCACGGTCACAGGAATTAACTATGGCTACACCTTC.

V gene TRBV6-2 or TRBV6-3 combines with J gene TRBJ2-3; TRBD2 matches at 9 bases. The CDR3 spans 14 residues. Germline loops: CDR1 MNHEY, CDR2 SVGEGT. V shed 2 bases, J shed 8 bases, and the junction held 5 bases outside the gene matches. In DNA form, the CDR3 reads TGTGCCAGCAGTTACGCGGGAGGGATTCGTACGCAGTATTTT. It codes for CASSYAGGIRTQYF.

The V and J genes are TRBV30 and TRBJ1-5; 8 bases agree with TRBD1. The J segment lost 3 bases and the V segment lost 7 bases, leaving 5 bases of the junction unmatched. The CDR3 has 13 residues. Germline V lookup: CDR1 GTSNPN, CDR2 SVGIG (reference sequence). The CDR3 DNA sequence: TGTGCCTTTCAGGGGGCCATCAATCAGCCCCAGCATTTT. This gives the protein CAFQGAINQPQHF. The variable domain in full, completed from reference TRBV30 and TRBJ1-5, reads SQTIHQWPATLVQPVGSPLSLECTVEGTSNPNLYWYRQAAGRGLQLLFYSVGIGQISSEVPQNLSASRPQDRQFILSSKKLLLSDSGFYLCAFQGAINQPQHFGDGTRLSIL.

This chain joins TRBV4-2 and TRBJ2-3; D is possibly TRBD2 (7 bases). V was clipped by 1 base and J by 4 bases, with 12 bases between them. Germline-derived CDR1 and CDR2 are LGHNA and YNFKEQ. There are 15 residues in the CDR3. The CDR3 protein is CASSQVGGGSDTQYF. As DNA, the CDR3 is TGTGCCAGCAGCCAAGTTGGCGGGGGCTCAGATACGCAGTATTTT.

There are a few counts of this clone. This chain connects TRBV7-9 to TRBJ1-1; 8 bases map to TRBD1. Germline-derived CDR1 and CDR2 are SEHNR and FQNEAQ (reference sequence). This CDR3 has 14 residues. J lost 1 base, V lost 2 bases, and 0 bases had no gene match. CDR3 loop: CASSLQGANTEAFF. The CDR3 DNA sequence: TGTGCCAGCAGCTTACAGGGGGCGAACACTGAAGCTTTCTTT.

The rearrangement links TRBV27 to TRBJ2-7, with D maybe TRBD2 (6 bases). CDR1 is MNHEY and CDR2 is SMNVEV in the germline V gene (reference sequence). This CDR3 contains 14 residues. V gave up 3 bases and J gave up 7 bases, with 16 bases separating them. CDR3 sequence: CASSFRGLGREQYF. In nucleotides, the CDR3 is TGTGCCAGCAGTTTTCGGGGACTGGGGCGGGAGCAGTACTTC.

This clone appeared a single time. The chain links TRBV7-3 to TRBJ2-1, with 11 bases aligning to TRBD2. The CDR3 is 14 amino acids. Germline V lookup: CDR1 SGHTA, CDR2 FQGTGA. With 4 bases clipped from V and 5 bases from J, the junction kept 1 base outside the gene matches. CDR3 loop: CASSSSGGNNEQFF. DNA for the CDR3: TGTGCCAGCAGCTCTAGCGGGGGGAACAATGAGCAGTTCTTC.

The chain uses TRBV4-2 and TRBJ1-1; the D is unclear. Germline V gives CDR1 LGHNA, CDR2 YNFKEQ. V lost 1 base to trimming and J lost 1 base, with 7 bases between them. The CDR3 loop spans 14 amino acids. The CDR3 bases are TGTGCCAGCAGCCAAGGGGCAACGAACACTGAAGCTTTCTTT. It specifies CASSQGATNTEAFF.

The chain employs TRBV7-2 and TRBJ1-2; D call uncertain. V was shortened by 2 bases and J by 0 bases, with 16 bases between the two germline ends. Per germline, CDR1 SGHTA and CDR2 FQGNSA. The CDR3 has 17 amino acids. CDR3 bases: TGTGCCAGCAGCTTATATTCCCGCGGCGGAGCTAACTATGGCTACACCTTC. This codes for CASSLYSRGGANYGYTF.

The chain links TRBV5-1 to TRBJ2-1, with 10 bases aligning to TRBD2. With 4 bases clipped from V and 4 bases from J, the junction kept 5 bases outside the gene matches. The CDR3 length is 15 residues. Germline V gene data show CDR1 as SGHRS and CDR2 as YFSETQ. The CDR3 reads CASSLGTSAYNEQFF. CDR3 bases: TGCGCCAGCAGCCTCGGGACTAGCGCTTACAATGAGCAGTTCTTC.

This clone has just one count. The gene calls are TRBV19 and TRBJ1-1, with 7 bases identical to TRBD1. This CDR3 is 13 amino acids long. CDR1 is LNHDA, CDR2 SQIVND, per germline (reference sequence). V trimming: 4 bases; J trimming: 4 bases; junction bases outside the gene matches: 3. CDR3 sequence reads: CASSKGALTEAFF. CDR3 bases: TGTGCCAGTAGTAAGGGGGCACTCACTGAAGCTTTCTTT.

V usage is TRBV13 and J usage is TRBJ1-4; D might be TRBD1 (5 bases). V was shortened by 0 bases and J by 8 bases, with 7 bases between the two germline ends. In germline, CDR1 is PRHDT, CDR2 FYEKMQ (reference sequence). The CDR3 runs 13 residues. CDR3 DNA sequence: TGTGCCAGCAGCTTAGGAGGGGCAGAAAAACTGTTTTTT. This codes for CASSLGGAEKLFF.

The rearrangement joins TRBV2 to TRBJ2-7, with 12 bases that match TRBD1. CDR3 size: 19 residues. Germline V CDR1 and CDR2: SNHLY, FYNNEI. Unmatched junction bases numbered 13, after V lost 4 bases and J lost 0 bases. CDR3 in amino acids: CASSGPGQGARKDSYEQYF. Written as DNA, the CDR3 is TGTGCCAGCAGTGGACCGGGACAGGGGGCCCGTAAAGACTCCTACGAGCAGTACTTC.

The chain combines TRBV3-1 (or the pseudogene TRBV3-2) with TRBJ1-2; 7 bases are a match to TRBD1. Germline CDR1 and CDR2: LGHDT and YNNKEL (reference sequence). Unmatched junction bases numbered 6, after V lost 1 base and J lost 10 bases. The CDR3 covers 13 residues. Written as DNA, the CDR3 is TGTGCCAGCAGCCAAGCTCTAGACAGGGACTACACCTTC. This gives the protein CASSQALDRDYTF.

The CDR3 protein is CASRNVAGGPYNEQFF. For the CDR3, the DNA is TGTGCCAGCAGAAACGTAGCGGGGGGGCCCTACAATGAGCAGTTCTTC. V and J are TRBV5-4 and TRBJ2-1, with 11 bases fitting TRBD2. V was pared by 5 bases and J by 2 bases, with 6 bases of the junction left unmatched. Germline V gene lookup returns CDR1 SGHNT and CDR2 YYREEE (reference sequence). The CDR3 contains 16 residues.

The chain joins TRBV7-2 to TRBJ1-3, with 7 bases identical to TRBD1. CDR3 length: 16 amino acids. Trimming removed 5 bases from V and 4 bases from J; junction bases left unmatched: 11. Germline V gene lookup returns CDR1 SGHTA and CDR2 FQGNSA. CDR3 nucleotides: TGTGCCAGCAGCCCCCAGGCAGGGACAGAGGGAAACACCATATATTTT. Translated, it gives CASSPQAGTEGNTIYF.

In its sample, this clone was seen a few times. The V call is TRBV25-1, the J call TRBJ2-1, with 10 positions matching TRBD2. The CDR3 loop spans 14 amino acids. V gave up 8 bases and J gave up 7 bases; unmatched junction bases: 8. CDR1 and CDR2 (germline): MGHDK, SYGVNS. CDR3 protein: CASVKREGSNEQFF. The CDR3 nucleotides are TGTGCCAGCGTCAAGCGGGAGGGCTCGAATGAGCAGTTCTTC.

The gene calls are TRBV7-3 and TRBJ2-7, with 8 bases aligning to TRBD2. V shed 5 bases and J 0 bases; nucleotides not matched to a gene: 18. The CDR3 length is 19 residues. Germline assignment: CDR1 SGHTA and CDR2 FQGTGA. The CDR3 coding sequence is TGTGCCAGCAGCGCCCGCCCGACTAGCGCCAGATTATCCTCCTACGAGCAGTACTTC. It codes for CASSARPTSARLSSYEQYF.

The CDR3 DNA follows: TGTGCCAGCAGTGAATTTAGGTCGGGACAGAGGGGCTACGAGCAGTACTTC. As protein: CASSEFRSGQRGYEQYF. The chain recombines TRBV2 with TRBJ2-7, with TRBD1 identical over 7 bases. This CDR3 has 17 amino acids. CDR1 and CDR2 from the germline V gene are SNHLY and FYNNEI. J lost 3 bases, V lost 2 bases, and 13 bases had no gene match.

The rearrangement uses TRBV6-5 and TRBJ1-6; the D gene is possibly TRBD1 (6 bases). Germline-derived CDR1 and CDR2 are MNHEY and SVGAGI. CDR3 length equals 14 residues. Trimming removed 6 bases at V and 7 bases at J, with 13 bases between. DNA of the CDR3: TGTGCCAGCAGCCTACAGGGTCTGAATTCACCCCTCCACTTT. This translates into CASSLQGLNSPLHF.

The V call is TRBV5-6, the J call TRBJ2-7; 7 bases are shared with TRBD2. This CDR3 has 14 residues. The V and J ends lost 0 bases and 9 bases, in that order; junction bases with no gene match: 9. In germline, CDR1 is SGHDT, CDR2 YYEEEE. The CDR3 nucleotides are TGTGCCAGCAGCTTGGGCGGGAGCAGCTCTCGGCAGTACTTC. It yields the protein CASSLGGSSSRQYF.